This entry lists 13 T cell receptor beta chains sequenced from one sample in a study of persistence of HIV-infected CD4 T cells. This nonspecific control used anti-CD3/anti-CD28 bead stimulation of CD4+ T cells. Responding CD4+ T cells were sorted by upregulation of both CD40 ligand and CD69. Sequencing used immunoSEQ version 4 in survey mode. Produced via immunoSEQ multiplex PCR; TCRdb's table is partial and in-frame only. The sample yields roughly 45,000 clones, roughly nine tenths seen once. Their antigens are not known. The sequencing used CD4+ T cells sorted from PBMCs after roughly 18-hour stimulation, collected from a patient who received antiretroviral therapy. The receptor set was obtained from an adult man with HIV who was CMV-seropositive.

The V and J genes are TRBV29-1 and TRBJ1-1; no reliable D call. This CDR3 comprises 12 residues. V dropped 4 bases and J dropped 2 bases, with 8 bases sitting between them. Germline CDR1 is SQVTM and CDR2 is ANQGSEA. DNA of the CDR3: TGCAGCGTTGGCGAGCTAAACACTGAAGCTTTCTTT. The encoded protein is CSVGELNTEAFF.

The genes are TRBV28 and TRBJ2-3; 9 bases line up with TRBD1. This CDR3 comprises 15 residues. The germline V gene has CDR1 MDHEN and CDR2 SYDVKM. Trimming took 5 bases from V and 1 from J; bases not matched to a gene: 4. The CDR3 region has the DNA TGTGCCAGCAGTCCACAGGGGGCGCGCACAGATACGCAGTATTTT. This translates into CASSPQGARTDTQYF.

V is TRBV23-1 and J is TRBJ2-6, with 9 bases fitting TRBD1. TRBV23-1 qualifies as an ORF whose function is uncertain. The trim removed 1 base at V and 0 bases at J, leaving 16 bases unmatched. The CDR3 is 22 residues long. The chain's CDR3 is CASSQLFGGGTGLLSGANVLTF. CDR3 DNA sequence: TGCGCCAGCAGTCAATTATTCGGTGGAGGGACAGGGCTCCTCTCTGGGGCCAACGTCCTGACTTTC.

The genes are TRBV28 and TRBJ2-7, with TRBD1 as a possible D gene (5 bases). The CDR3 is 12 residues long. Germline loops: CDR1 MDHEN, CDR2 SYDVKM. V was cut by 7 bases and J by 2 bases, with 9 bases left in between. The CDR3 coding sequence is TGTGCCAGCAATACAGGAACCTACGAGCAGTACTTC. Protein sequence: CASNTGTYEQYF.

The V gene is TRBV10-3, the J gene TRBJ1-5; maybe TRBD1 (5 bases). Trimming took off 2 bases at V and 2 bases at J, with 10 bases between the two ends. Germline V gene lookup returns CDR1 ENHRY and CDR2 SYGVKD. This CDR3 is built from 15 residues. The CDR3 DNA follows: TGTGCCATCAGTGAGGCGGGGGGGGGCAATCAGCCCCAGCATTTT. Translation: CAISEAGGGNQPQHF.

This chain's CDR3 is CASSLGRLGNSPLHF. Written as DNA, the CDR3 is TGTGCCAGCAGCTTGGGGAGGTTGGGGAATTCACCCCTCCACTTT. The genes are TRBV5-4 and TRBJ1-6; D gene uncertain. CDR3 length equals 15 residues. Germline V gene sequence: CDR1 SGHNT, CDR2 YYREEE (reference sequence). V was trimmed by 0 bases and J by 7 bases, leaving 11 bases between them.

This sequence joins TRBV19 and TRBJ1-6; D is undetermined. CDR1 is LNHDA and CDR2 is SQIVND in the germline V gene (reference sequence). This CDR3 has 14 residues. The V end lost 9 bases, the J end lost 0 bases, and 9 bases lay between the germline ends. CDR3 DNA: TGTGCCAGCCGCCGGAGCTCCTATAATTCACCCCTCCACTTT. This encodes CASRRSSYNSPLHF.

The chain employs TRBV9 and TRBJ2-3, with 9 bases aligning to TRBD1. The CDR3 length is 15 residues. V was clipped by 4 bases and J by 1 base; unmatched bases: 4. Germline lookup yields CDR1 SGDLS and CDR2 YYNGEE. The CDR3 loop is CASSPRTGGTDTQYF. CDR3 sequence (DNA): TGTGCCAGCAGCCCTCGGACAGGGGGCACAGATACGCAGTATTTT.

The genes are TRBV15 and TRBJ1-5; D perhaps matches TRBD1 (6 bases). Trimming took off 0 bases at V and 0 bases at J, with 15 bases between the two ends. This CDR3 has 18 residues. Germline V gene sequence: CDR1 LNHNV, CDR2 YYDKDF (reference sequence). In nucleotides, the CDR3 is TGTGCCACCAGCAGAGAGGGGGGCAGATCCTATAGCAATCAGCCCCAGCATTTT. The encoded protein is CATSREGGRSYSNQPQHF. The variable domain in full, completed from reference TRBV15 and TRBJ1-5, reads DAMVIQNPRYQVTQFGKPVTLSCSQTLNHNVMYWYQQKSSQAPKLLFHYYDKDFNNEADTPDNFQSRRPNTSFCFLDIRSPGLGDTAMYLCATSREGGRSYSNQPQHFGDGTRLSIL.

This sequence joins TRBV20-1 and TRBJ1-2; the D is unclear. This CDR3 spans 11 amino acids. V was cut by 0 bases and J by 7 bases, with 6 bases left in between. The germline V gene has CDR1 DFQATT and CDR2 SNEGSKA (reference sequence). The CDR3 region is CSARDRAGYTF. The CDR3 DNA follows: TGCAGTGCTAGAGATCGGGCTGGCTACACCTTC.

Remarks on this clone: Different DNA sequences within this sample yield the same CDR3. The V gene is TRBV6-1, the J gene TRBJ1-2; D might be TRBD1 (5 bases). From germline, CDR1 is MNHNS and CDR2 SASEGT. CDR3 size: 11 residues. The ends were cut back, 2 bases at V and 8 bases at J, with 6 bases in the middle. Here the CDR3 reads CASSERGGYTF. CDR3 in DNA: TGTGCCAGCAGTGAACGGGGCGGCTACACCTTC.

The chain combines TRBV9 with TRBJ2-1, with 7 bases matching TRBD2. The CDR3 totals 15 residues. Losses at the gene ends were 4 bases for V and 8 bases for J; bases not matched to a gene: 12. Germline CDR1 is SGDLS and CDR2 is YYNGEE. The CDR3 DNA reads TGTGCCAGCAGCCCGGGGGGTAGCCGTATATATGAGCAGTTCTTC. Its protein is CASSPGGSRIYEQFF.

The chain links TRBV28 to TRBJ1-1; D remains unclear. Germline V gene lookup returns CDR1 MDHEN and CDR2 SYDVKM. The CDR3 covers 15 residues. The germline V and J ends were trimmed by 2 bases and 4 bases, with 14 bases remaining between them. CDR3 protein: CASSLEGPRVTEAFF. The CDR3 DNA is TGTGCCAGCAGTTTAGAAGGGCCCCGGGTCACTGAAGCTTTCTTT.